A single sample gave rise to the 9 T cell receptor beta chains below, sequenced in a study of control samples from healthy donors and cancer patients (dated by TCRdb to 2018 to 2020). Libraries were made using the immunoSEQ multiplex PCR assay. TCRdb took this table from immuneACCESS and kept in-frame rearrangements with V and J called. Such tables lack part of the clones; where checked against another copy, unresolved V genes explain under half of the gap, and the rest is unexplained. The table for this sample lists just under 60,000 clones; more than 85% of them were counted only once. Approximately 1.5% of the sample is taken by the ten largest. The source material was PBMCs. These receptor sequences come from a middle-aged man with colorectal cancer.

The V gene is TRBV14, the J gene TRBJ2-5; the match to TRBD2 covers 13 bases. The CDR3 loop spans 16 amino acids. Germline V gene sequence: CDR1 SGHDN, CDR2 FVKESK. J gave up 4 bases and V 4 bases, and 6 bases lay outside the gene matches. CDR3 region: CASSPGRTSGGETQYF. CDR3 nucleotide sequence: TGTGCCAGCAGCCCTGGACGGACTAGCGGGGGAGAGACCCAGTACTTC.

The rearrangement links TRBV7-2 to TRBJ2-5, with unresolved D. V shed 5 bases and J shed 5 bases, with 12 bases lying between them. This CDR3 region has 13 residues. Per germline, CDR1 SGHTA and CDR2 FQGNSA. The CDR3 region is CASSPGPGETQYF. Written as DNA, the CDR3 is TGTGCCAGCAGCCCAGGCCCCGGGGAGACCCAGTACTTC.

This clone turned up a few times. The rearrangement links TRBV5-4 to TRBJ1-1, with D uncertain. V gave up 0 bases and J gave up 1 base, with 13 bases separating them. The CDR3 covers 16 residues. Germline-derived CDR1 and CDR2 are SGHNT and YYREEE (reference sequence). This CDR3 is CASSLAGKVGNTEAFF. CDR3 sequence (DNA): TGTGCCAGCAGCTTGGCCGGTAAGGTTGGGAACACTGAAGCTTTCTTT.

The V gene is TRBV19, the J gene TRBJ2-3; a weak D match, TRBD2 (6 bases). Between the trimmed V and J ends, which lost 3 bases and 4 bases, there was a span of 11 bases. Germline CDR1 is LNHDA and CDR2 is SQIVND (reference sequence). The CDR3 contains 14 residues. Here the CDR3 DNA reads TGTGCCAGTAGTATGGGGGGTCCCGCAGATACGCAGTATTTT. Translated: CASSMGGPADTQYF.

The chain combines TRBV2 with TRBJ1-2; D not resolved. The germline gives CDR1 SNHLY, CDR2 FYNNEI. The CDR3 sequence is 14 residues long. Trimming shortened V by 6 bases and J by 3 bases, and 14 bases separated the two germline ends. The CDR3 sequence is CASSTLARHYGYTF. In nucleotides, the CDR3 is TGTGCCAGCAGCACCCTAGCCCGACACTATGGCTACACCTTC.

The chain couples TRBV14 to TRBJ1-4; tentative D call: TRBD1 (5 bases). Germline V gene data show CDR1 as SGHDN and CDR2 as FVKESK. V lost 3 bases and J 7 bases, leaving 9 bases between the germline ends. CDR3 length: 13 amino acids. The DNA of the CDR3 is TGTGCCAGCAGCCACAGGGTTGGTGAAAAACTGTTTTTT. Translated, it gives CASSHRVGEKLFF.

The V gene is TRBV29-1, the J gene TRBJ1-1; perhaps TRBD1 as D (6 bases). V dropped 7 bases and J dropped 2 bases, with 14 bases sitting between them. CDR1 SQVTM and CDR2 ANQGSEA come from the germline V gene. The CDR3 has 13 residues. CDR3 sequence reads: CSGLKGTNTEAFF. In DNA, the CDR3 is TGCAGCGGCCTAAAGGGGACAAACACTGAAGCTTTCTTT.

The CDR3 coding sequence is TGCAGTGCTAGTAAGTCGGGACAGGGGGCCCGTGAGCAGTTCTTC. Its protein is CSASKSGQGAREQFF. The V call is TRBV20-1, the J call TRBJ2-1, with 12 bases lining up with TRBD1. Trimming took 3 bases from V and 9 from J; bases not matched to a gene: 9. This CDR3 region has 15 residues. Germline V lookup: CDR1 DFQATT, CDR2 SNEGSKA (reference sequence).

This clone came up once. V and J are TRBV27 and TRBJ1-6, with TRBD1 matching over 10 bases. Germline assignment: CDR1 MNHEY and CDR2 SMNVEV (reference sequence). This CDR3 has 15 residues. Unmatched junction bases numbered 7, after V lost 6 bases and J lost 8 bases. CDR3 sequence (DNA): TGTGCCAGCAGGACAGGGGGCGCGTCGGATTCACCCCTCCACTTT. It yields the protein CASRTGGASDSPLHF.